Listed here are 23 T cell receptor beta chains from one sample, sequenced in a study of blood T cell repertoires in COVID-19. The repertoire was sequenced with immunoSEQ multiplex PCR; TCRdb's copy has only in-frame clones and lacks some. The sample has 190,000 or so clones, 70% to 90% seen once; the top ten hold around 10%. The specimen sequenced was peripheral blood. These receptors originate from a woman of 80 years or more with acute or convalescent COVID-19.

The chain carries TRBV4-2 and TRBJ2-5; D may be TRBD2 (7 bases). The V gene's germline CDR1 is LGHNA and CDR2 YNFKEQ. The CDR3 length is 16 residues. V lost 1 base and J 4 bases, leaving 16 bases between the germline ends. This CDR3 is CASSQGGGASLETQYF. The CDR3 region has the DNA TGTGCCAGCAGCCAAGGGGGGGGCGCGAGCCTAGAGACCCAGTACTTC.

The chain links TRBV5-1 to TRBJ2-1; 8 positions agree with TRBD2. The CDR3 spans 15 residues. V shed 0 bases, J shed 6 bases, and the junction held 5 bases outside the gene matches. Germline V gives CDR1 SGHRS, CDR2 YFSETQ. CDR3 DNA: TGCGCCAGCAGCTTGGTCTCCCGGGGGGGCAATGAGCAGTTCTTC. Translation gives CASSLVSRGGNEQFF.

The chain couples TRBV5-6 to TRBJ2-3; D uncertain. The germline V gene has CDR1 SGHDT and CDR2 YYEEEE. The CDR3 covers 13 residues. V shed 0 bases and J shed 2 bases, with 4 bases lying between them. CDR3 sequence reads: CASSLAFTDTQYF. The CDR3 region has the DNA TGTGCCAGCAGCTTGGCTTTCACAGATACGCAGTATTTT.

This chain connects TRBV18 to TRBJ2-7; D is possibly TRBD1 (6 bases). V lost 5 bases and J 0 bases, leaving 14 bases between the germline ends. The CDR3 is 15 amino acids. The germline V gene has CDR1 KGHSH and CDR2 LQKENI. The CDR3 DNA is TGTGCCAGCTCAGTACCCGGGACACCCTCCTACGAGCAGTACTTC. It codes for CASSVPGTPSYEQYF.

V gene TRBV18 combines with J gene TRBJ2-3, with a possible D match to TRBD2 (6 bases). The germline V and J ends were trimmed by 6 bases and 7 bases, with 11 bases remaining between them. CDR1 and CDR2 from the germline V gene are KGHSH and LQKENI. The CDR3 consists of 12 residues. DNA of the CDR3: TGTGCCAGCTCGCCGGACTACAATACGCAGTATTTT. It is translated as CASSPDYNTQYF.

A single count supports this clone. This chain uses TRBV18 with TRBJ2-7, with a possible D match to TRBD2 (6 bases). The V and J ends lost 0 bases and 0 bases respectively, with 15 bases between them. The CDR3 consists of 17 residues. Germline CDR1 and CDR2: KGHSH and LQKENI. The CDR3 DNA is TGTGCCAGCTCACCACCCGGGACTTCCTATACCTCCTACGAGCAGTACTTC. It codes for CASSPPGTSYTSYEQYF.

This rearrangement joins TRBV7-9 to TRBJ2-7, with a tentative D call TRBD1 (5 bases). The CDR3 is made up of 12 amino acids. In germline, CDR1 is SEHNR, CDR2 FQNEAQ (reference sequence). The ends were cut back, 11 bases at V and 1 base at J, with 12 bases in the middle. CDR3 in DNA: TGTGCCGGTCAAAGGGGTTCCTACGAGCAGTACTTC. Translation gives CAGQRGSYEQYF.

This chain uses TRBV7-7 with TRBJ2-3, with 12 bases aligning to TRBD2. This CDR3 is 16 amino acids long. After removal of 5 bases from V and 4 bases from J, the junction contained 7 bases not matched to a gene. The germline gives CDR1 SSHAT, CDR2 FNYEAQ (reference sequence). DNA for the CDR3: TGTGCCAGCAGCCCCAGGACTAGCGGGACCCCAGATACGCAGTATTTT. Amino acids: CASSPRTSGTPDTQYF.

CDR3 in amino acids: CASRSQGGYTF. In nucleotides, the CDR3 is TGCGCCAGCAGGTCACAGGGAGGCTACACCTTC. The chain couples TRBV10-2 to TRBJ1-2; a weak D match, TRBD1 (6 bases). Germline V gives CDR1 WSHSY, CDR2 SAAADI. The CDR3 loop spans 11 amino acids. Trimming shortened V by 6 bases and J by 8 bases, and 10 bases separated the two germline ends.

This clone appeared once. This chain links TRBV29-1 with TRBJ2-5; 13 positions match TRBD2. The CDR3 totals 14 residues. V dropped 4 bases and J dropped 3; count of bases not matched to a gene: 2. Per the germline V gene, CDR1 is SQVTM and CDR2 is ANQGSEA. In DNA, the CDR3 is TGCAGCGTTGGTGGGACTAGCGGGAAAGAGACCCAGTACTTC. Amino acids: CSVGGTSGKETQYF. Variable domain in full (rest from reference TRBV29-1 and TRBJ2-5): SAVISQKPSRDICQRGTSLTIQCQVDSQVTMMFWYRQQPGQSLTLIATANQGSEATYESGFVIDKFPISRPNLTFSTLTVSNMSPEDSSIYLCSVGGTSGKETQYFGPGTRLLVL.

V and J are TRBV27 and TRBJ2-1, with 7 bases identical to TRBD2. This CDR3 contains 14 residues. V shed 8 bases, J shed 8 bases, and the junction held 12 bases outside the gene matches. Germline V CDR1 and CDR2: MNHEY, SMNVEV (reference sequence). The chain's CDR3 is CASARWGGGYEQFF. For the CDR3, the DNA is TGTGCCAGCGCAAGGTGGGGGGGTGGGTATGAGCAGTTCTTC.

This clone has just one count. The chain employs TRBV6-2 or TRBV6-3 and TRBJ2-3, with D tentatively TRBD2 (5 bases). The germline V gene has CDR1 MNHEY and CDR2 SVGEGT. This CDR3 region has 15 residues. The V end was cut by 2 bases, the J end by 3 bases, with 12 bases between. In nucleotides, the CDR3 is TGTGCCAGCAGTTACCGGTCGCTAGCAACAGATACGCAGTATTTT. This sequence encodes CASSYRSLATDTQYF.

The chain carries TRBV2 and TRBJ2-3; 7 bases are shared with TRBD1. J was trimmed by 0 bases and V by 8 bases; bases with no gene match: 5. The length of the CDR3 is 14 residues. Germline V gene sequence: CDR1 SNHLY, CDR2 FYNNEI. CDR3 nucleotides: TGTGCCAGCCCAGGGACAGTTAGCACAGATACGCAGTATTTT. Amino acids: CASPGTVSTDTQYF.

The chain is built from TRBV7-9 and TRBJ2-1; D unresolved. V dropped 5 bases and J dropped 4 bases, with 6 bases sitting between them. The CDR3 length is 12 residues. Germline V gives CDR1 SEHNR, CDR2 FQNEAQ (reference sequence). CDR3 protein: CASSQSYNEQFF. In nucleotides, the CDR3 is TGTGCCAGCAGCCAGTCTTACAATGAGCAGTTCTTC.

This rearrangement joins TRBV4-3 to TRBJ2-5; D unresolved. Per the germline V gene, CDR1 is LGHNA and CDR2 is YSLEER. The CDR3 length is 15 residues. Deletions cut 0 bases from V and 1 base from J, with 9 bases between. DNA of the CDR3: TGCGCCAGCAGCCAAGAGTCCTTCCTCCAAGAGACCCAGTACTTC. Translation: CASSQESFLQETQYF.

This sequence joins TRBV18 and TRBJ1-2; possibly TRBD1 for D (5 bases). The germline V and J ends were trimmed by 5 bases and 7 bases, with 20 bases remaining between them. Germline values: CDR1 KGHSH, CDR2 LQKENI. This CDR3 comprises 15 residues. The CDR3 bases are TGTGCCAGCTCAGGACAAACCGGGCCTCTTTTTGGCTACACCTTC. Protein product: CASSGQTGPLFGYTF. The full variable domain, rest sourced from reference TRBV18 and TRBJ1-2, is NAGVMQNPRHLVRRRGQEARLRCSPMKGHSHVYWYRQLPEEGLKFMVYLQKENIIDESGMPKERFSAEFPKEGPSILRIQQVVRGDSAAYFCASSGQTGPLFGYTFGSGTRLTVV.

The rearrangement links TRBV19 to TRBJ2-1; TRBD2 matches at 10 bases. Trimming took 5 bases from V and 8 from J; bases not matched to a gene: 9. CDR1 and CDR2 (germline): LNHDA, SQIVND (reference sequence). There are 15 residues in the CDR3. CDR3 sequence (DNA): TGTGCCAGTAGTTGGGCTAGCGGGAGTAGGGATGAGCAGTTCTTC. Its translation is CASSWASGSRDEQFF.

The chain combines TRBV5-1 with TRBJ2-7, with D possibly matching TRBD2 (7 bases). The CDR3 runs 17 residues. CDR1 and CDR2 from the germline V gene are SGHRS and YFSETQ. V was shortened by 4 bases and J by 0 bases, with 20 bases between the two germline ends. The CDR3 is CASSPGRGWGSSYEQYF. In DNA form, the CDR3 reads TGCGCCAGCAGCCCAGGGAGGGGGTGGGGCTCCTCCTACGAGCAGTACTTC.

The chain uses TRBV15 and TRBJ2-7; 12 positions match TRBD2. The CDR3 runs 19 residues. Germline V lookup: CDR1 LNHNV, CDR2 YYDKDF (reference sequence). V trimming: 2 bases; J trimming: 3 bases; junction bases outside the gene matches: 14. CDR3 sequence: CATSRHRPGTSGPRYEQYF. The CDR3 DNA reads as TGTGCCACCAGCAGACATCGCCCCGGGACTAGCGGGCCACGCTACGAGCAGTACTTC.

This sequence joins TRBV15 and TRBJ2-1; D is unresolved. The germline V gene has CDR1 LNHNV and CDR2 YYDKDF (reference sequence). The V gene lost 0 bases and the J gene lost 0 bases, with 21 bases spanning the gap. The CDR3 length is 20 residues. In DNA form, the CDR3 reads TGTGCCACCAGCAGAGATCTCTTGGCGGTGGCCTTCAGCTCCTACAATGAGCAGTTCTTC. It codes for CATSRDLLAVAFSSYNEQFF.

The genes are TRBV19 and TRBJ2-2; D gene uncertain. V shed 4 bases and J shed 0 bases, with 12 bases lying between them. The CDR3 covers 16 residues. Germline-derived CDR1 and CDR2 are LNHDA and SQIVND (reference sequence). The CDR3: CASSTQTSTNTGELFF. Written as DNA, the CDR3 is TGTGCCAGTAGTACCCAGACATCTACGAACACCGGGGAGCTGTTTTTT.

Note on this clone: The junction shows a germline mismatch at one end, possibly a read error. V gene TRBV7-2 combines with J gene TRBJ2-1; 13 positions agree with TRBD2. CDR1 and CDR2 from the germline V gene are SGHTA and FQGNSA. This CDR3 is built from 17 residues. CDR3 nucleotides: TGTGCCAGCAGCTTAGGGGGGCCGGGACTAGCGGGAAAGGTCTTGATCTTC. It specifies CASSLGGPGLAGKVLIF.

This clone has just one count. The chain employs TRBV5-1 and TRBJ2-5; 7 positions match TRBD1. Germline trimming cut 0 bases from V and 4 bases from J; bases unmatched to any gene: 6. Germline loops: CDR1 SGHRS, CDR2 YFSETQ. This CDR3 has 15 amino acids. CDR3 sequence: CASSLGGPGGETQYF. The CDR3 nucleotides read TGCGCCAGCAGCTTGGGAGGGCCAGGGGGAGAGACCCAGTACTTC. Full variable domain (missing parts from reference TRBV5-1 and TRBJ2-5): KAGVTQTPRYLIKTRGQQVTLSCSPISGHRSVSWYQQTPGQGLQFLFEYFSETQRNKGNFPGRFSGRQFSNSRSEMNVSTLELGDSALYLCASSLGGPGGETQYFGPGTRLLVL.